This T cell receptor beta chain was sequenced in a study of blood T cells in healthy people across ages. Study-wide findings and caveats: Unsorted PBMC material precluded a definitive naive versus antigen-experienced comparison. The donors' CMV status was not determined, possibly confounding changes in expanded clonotypes.

The authors ran a second PCR of about 7 to 12 cycles using a sample-barcoded 5' primer and a J-beta primer mix. One entry per CDR3 protein, called by TCRdb with MiXCR from the 5' RACE reads. Of about 650,000 distinct CDR3 sequences listed, about 34% are singletons. Germline CDR1 SGHAT, CDR2 FQNNGV. Germline trimming cut 2 bases from V and 1 base from J; bases unmatched to any gene: 4. The CDR3 covers 17 residues. Note on this clonotype: Its cognate antigen is unknown.

The chain employs TRBV11-2 and TRBJ2-2; the match to TRBD2 covers 10 bases. The receptor comes from a woman aged 80 or older in good health. The sequenced material came from blood. CDR3 nucleotides: TGTGCCAGCAGCTTACTAGCGGGGGATCTGAACACCGGGGAGCTGTTTTTT. Its protein product is CASSLLAGDLNTGELFF. Based on the CDR3 plus reference TRBV11-2 and TRBJ2-2, the full variable domain is EAGVAQSPRYKIIEKRQSVAFWCNPISGHATLYWYQQILGQGPKLLIQFQNNGVVDDSQLPKDRFSAERLKGVDSTLKIQPAKLEDSAVYLCASSLLAGDLNTGELFFGEGSRLTVL.